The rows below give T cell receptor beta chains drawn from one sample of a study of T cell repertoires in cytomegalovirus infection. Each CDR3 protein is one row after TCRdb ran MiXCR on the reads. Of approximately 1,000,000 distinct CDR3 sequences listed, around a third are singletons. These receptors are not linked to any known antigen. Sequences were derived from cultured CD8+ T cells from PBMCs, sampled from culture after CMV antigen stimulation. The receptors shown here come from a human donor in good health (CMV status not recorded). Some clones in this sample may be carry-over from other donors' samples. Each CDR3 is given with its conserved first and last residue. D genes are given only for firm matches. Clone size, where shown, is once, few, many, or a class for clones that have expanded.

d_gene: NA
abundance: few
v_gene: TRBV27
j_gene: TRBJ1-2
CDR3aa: CASSLRLGTYGGINYGYTF
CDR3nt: TGTGCCAGCAGTTTAAGGCTTGGGACGTATGGCGGAATTAACTATGGCTACACCTTC

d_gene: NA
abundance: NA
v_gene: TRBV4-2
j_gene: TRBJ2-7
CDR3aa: CASSQGYLSYEQYF
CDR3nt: TGTGCCAGCAGCCAGGGCTACCTCTCCTACGAGCAGTACTTC

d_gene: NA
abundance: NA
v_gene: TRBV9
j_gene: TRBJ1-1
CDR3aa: CASSERPGSGRTEAFF
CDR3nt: TGTGCCAGCAGCGAGAGGCCAGGTAGTGGTCGGACTGAAGCTTTCTTT

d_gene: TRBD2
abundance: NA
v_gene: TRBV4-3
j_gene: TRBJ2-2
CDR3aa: CASSKGTSDTGELFF
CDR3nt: TGCGCCAGCAGCAAGGGGACTAGCGACACCGGGGAGCTGTTTTTT

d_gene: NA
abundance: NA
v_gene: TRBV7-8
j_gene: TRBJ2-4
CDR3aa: CDSSLAREIRDLAKNIQYF
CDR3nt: TGTGACAGCAGCTTAGCAAGAGAGATACGGGATCTAGCCAAAAACATTCAGTACTTC

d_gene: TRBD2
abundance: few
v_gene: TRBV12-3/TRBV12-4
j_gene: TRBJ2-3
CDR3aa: CASSSVSGGQFTDTQYF
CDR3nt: TGTGCCAGCAGTTCCGTTAGCGGGGGGCAGTTCACAGATACGCAGTATTTT

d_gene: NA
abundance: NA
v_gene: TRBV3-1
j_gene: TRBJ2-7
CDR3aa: CASSHRDVSYEQYF
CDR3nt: TGTGCCAGCAGCCACAGGGACGTCAGTTACGAGCAGTACTTC

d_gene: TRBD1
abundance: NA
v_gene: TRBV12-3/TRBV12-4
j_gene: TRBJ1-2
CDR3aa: CASSFLGTELYGYTF
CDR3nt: TGTGCCAGCAGTTTTTTAGGGACAGAATTATATGGCTACACCTTC

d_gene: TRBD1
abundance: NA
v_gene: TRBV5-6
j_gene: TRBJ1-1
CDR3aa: CASSGGQGIAEAFF
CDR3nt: TGTGCCAGCAGCGGGGGACAGGGGATCGCTGAAGCTTTCTTT

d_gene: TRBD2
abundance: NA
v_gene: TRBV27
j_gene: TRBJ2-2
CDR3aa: CASSTYGLADNTGELFF
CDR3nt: TGTGCCAGCAGCACTTATGGGCTAGCGGATAACACCGGGGAGCTGTTTTTT

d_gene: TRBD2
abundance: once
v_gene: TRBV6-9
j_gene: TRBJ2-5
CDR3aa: CASSYRLAGEETQYF
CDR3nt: TGTGCCAGCAGTTATAGACTAGCGGGGGAAGAGACCCAGTACTTC

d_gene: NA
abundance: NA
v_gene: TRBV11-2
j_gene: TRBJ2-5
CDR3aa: CASSFWGRGSEQETQYF
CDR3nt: TGTGCCAGCAGCTTCTGGGGCCGCGGCAGTGAACAAGAGACCCAGTACTTC

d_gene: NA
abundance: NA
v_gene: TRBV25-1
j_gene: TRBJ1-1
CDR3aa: CASSEYLAPKGGPFGAFF
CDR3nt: TGTGCCAGCAGTGAATATCTGGCCCCAAAGGGCGGCCCTTTTGGAGCTTTCTTT

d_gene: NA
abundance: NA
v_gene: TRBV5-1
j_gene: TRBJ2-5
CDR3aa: CASKPSEGETQYF
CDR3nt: TGCGCCAGCAAACCTAGCGAAGGGGAGACCCAGTACTTC

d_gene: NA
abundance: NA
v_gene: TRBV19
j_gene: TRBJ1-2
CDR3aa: CASWGEVANYGYTF
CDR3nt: TGTGCCAGTTGGGGCGAGGTAGCTAACTATGGCTACACCTTC

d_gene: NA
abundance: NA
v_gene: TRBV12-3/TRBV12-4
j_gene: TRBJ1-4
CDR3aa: CASSYKPTNEKLFF
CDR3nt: TGTGCCAGCAGTTACAAGCCGACTAATGAAAAACTGTTTTTT

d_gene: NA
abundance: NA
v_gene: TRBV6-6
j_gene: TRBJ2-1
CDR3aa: CASSYSGPRWGDNEQFF
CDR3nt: TGTGCCAGCAGTTACTCGGGGCCTAGGTGGGGAGACAATGAGCAGTTCTTC

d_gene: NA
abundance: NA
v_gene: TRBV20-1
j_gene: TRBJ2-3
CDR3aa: CSARDVKTDTQYF
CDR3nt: TGCAGTGCTAGGGACGTAAAAACAGATACGCAGTATTTT

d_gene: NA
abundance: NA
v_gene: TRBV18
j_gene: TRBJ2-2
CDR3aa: CASSPPGAAVTGELFF
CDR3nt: TGTGCCAGCTCACCACCCGGCGCGGCTGTCACCGGGGAGCTGTTTTTT

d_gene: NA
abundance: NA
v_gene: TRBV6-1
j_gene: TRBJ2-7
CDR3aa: CASSGRGGIYEQYF
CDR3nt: TGTGCCAGCAGTGGACGTGGGGGGATCTACGAGCAGTACTTC

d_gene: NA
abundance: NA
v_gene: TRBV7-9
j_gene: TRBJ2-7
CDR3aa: CASVGLSYEQYF
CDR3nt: TGTGCCAGCGTCGGACTGTCCTACGAGCAGTACTTC

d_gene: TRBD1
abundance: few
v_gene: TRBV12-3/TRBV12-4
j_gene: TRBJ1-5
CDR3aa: CASSFQGARQPQHF
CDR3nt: TGTGCCAGCAGTTTTCAGGGGGCGAGACAGCCCCAGCATTTT

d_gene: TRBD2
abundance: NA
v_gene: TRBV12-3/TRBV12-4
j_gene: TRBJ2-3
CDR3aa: CASSLEILAGGPTDTQYF
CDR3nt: TGTGCCAGCAGTCTGGAGATACTAGCGGGGGGGCCCACAGATACGCAGTATTTT

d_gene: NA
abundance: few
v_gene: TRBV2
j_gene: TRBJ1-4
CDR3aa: CASSDPRRQSNEKLFF
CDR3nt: TGTGCCAGCAGTGACCCTAGGAGACAGAGTAATGAAAAACTGTTTTTT

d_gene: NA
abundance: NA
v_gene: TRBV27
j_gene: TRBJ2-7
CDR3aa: CASSLSSAGYSGSYEQYF
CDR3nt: TGTGCCAGCAGTTTATCTTCCGCCGGGTACAGCGGCTCCTACGAGCAGTACTTC

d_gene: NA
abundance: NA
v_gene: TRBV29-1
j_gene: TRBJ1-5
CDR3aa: CSGGPAYNQPQHF
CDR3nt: TGCAGCGGTGGACCTGCCTACAATCAGCCCCAGCATTTT